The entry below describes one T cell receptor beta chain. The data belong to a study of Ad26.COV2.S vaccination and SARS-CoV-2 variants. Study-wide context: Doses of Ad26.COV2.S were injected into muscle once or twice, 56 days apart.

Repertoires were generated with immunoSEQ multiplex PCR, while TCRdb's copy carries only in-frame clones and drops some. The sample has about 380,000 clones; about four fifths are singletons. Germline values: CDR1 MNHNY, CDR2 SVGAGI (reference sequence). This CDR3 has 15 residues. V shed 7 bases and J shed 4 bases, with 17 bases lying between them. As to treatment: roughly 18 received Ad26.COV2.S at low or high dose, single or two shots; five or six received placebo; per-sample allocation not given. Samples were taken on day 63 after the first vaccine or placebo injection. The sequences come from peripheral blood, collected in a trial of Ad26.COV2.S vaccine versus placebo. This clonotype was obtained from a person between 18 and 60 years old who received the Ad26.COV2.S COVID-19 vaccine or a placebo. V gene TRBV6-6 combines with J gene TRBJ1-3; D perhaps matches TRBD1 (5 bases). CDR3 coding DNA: TGTGCCAGCACCGCTCCGGGTGGGGCAGGAAACACCATATATTTT. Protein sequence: CASTAPGGAGNTIYF.